The 32 T cell receptor beta chains below all came from one sample that was sequenced in a study of blood T cell repertoires in COVID-19. Produced via immunoSEQ multiplex PCR; TCRdb's table is partial and in-frame only. The repertoire holds roughly 130,000 clones, with roughly 83% as singletons. Sequencing was performed on PBMCs or T cells enriched from blood (not recorded which). Receptors were obtained from a man aged 45-60 years who had recovered from COVID-19.

J is TRBJ2-1 and V is TRBV19; 13 nucleotides align to TRBD2. Germline values: CDR1 LNHDA, CDR2 SQIVND (reference sequence). The CDR3 extends over 15 amino acids. The J segment lost 7 bases and the V segment lost 5 bases, leaving 5 bases of the junction unmatched. CDR3 sequence (DNA): TGTGCCAGTAGTGGCGGACTAGCGGGGGTTAATGAGCAGTTCTTC. Protein: CASSGGLAGVNEQFF.

The chain joins TRBV7-3 to TRBJ2-3; tentative D call: TRBD2 (6 bases). The CDR3 has 14 residues. Trimming took 4 bases from V and 4 from J, leaving 12 bases between them. Germline-derived CDR1 and CDR2 are SGHTA and FQGTGA. The chain's CDR3 is CASSSPTRSDTQYF. The CDR3 bases are TGTGCCAGCAGCTCGCCGACTAGATCAGATACGCAGTATTTT.

This clone was counted once. The rearrangement joins TRBV11-2 to TRBJ1-1; unclear D gene. Germline CDR1 is SGHAT and CDR2 is FQNNGV. Trimming shortened V by 1 base and J by 1 base, and 4 bases separated the two germline ends. The CDR3 spans 13 residues. CDR3 DNA: TGTGCCAGCAGCTTAGTAGAGAACACTGAAGCTTTCTTT. It encodes CASSLVENTEAFF.

This clone was seen only once. The rearrangement links TRBV5-5 to TRBJ2-1, with a tentative D call TRBD2 (6 bases). CDR1 is SGHKS, CDR2 YYEKEE, per germline (reference sequence). With 4 bases removed from V and 2 bases from J, the gap between germline ends came to 13 bases. CDR3 size: 15 residues. The CDR3 loop is CASSLLGGAYNEQFF. The CDR3 bases are TGTGCCAGCAGCCTCCTCGGGGGAGCCTACAATGAGCAGTTCTTC. Full variable domain (remainder filled in from reference TRBV5-5 and TRBJ2-1): DAGVTQSPTHLIKTRGQQVTLRCSPISGHKSVSWYQQVLGQGPQFIFQYYEKEERGRGNFPDRFSARQFPNYSSELNVNALLLGDSALYLCASSLLGGAYNEQFFGPGTRLTVL.

This clone was counted a single time. The chain couples TRBV2 to TRBJ2-1, with 8 bases matching TRBD2. Germline V CDR1 and CDR2: SNHLY, FYNNEI. The CDR3 totals 15 residues. The ends lost 7 bases at V and 8 bases at J; junction bases unmatched: 13. CDR3 sequence: CASTSSGPSNDEQFF. The CDR3 bases are TGTGCCAGCACTTCTAGCGGGCCCTCTAATGATGAGCAGTTCTTC.

This sequence joins TRBV15 and TRBJ1-1; tentative D call: TRBD1 (6 bases). V was shortened by 1 base and J by 7 bases, with 16 bases between the two germline ends. CDR3 length: 15 amino acids. Germline V gene data show CDR1 as LNHNV and CDR2 as YYDKDF (reference sequence). CDR3 region: CATSRGSGGVGEAFF. CDR3 nucleotide sequence: TGTGCCACCAGCAGAGGGTCTGGGGGCGTAGGTGAAGCTTTCTTT.

The rearrangement uses TRBV9 and TRBJ1-2; no firm D call. Trimming stripped 0 bases from V and 4 bases from J, with 7 bases between. Germline V gives CDR1 SGDLS, CDR2 YYNGEE. CDR3 size: 13 residues. This CDR3 is CASSVAVFYGYTF. As DNA, the CDR3 is TGTGCCAGCAGCGTAGCGGTTTTCTATGGCTACACCTTC.

V gene TRBV15 combines with J gene TRBJ1-5; TRBD1 is a possible D gene (5 bases). V was cut by 0 bases and J by 2 bases, with 14 bases left in between. Germline-derived CDR1 and CDR2 are LNHNV and YYDKDF (reference sequence). The CDR3 spans 17 residues. The CDR3 DNA reads TGTGCCACCAGCAGAGATGTGCGGGGGTCAGGCAATCAGCCCCAGCATTTT. Protein: CATSRDVRGSGNQPQHF.

This chain connects TRBV6-5 to TRBJ2-7; TRBD1 agrees at 9 bases. V trimming: 0 bases; J trimming: 4 bases; junction bases outside the gene matches: 4. Germline loops: CDR1 MNHEY, CDR2 SVGAGI. This CDR3 is 15 amino acids long. DNA of the CDR3: TGTGCCAGCAGTTACTCGGGGACAGGGTGGTACGAGCAGTACTTC. The encoded protein is CASSYSGTGWYEQYF.

The chain is built from TRBV7-9 and TRBJ2-1, with D possibly matching TRBD2 (7 bases). From germline, CDR1 is SEHNR and CDR2 FQNEAQ (reference sequence). V was clipped by 1 base and J by 8 bases, with 12 bases between them. The CDR3 runs 14 residues. CDR3 DNA: TGTGCCAGCAGCTTAGTCGGGGGGCCGGATGAGCAGTTCTTC. It yields the protein CASSLVGGPDEQFF.

This clone was observed a single time. J is TRBJ2-5 and V is TRBV9, with TRBD2 identical over 9 bases. Germline V gene lookup returns CDR1 SGDLS and CDR2 YYNGEE. There are 15 residues in the CDR3. The V segment lost 0 bases and the J segment 0 bases; nucleotides outside the gene matches: 0. The CDR3 DNA reads as TGTGCCAGCAGCGTAGGACTAGCGGACCAAGAGACCCAGTACTTC. As protein: CASSVGLADQETQYF.

The chain is built from TRBV10-3 and TRBJ2-4, with D perhaps TRBD1 (6 bases). V lost 2 bases and J 1 base, leaving 18 bases between the germline ends. The CDR3 totals 18 residues. Per germline, CDR1 ENHRY and CDR2 SYGVKD. This CDR3 reads CAISESTGMTLAKNIQYF. The CDR3 bases are TGTGCCATCAGTGAGAGTACAGGGATGACTTTGGCCAAAAACATTCAGTACTTC.

The genes are TRBV7-3 and TRBJ1-2; perhaps TRBD1 as D (6 bases). The CDR3 runs to 13 residues. With 5 bases removed from V and 4 bases from J, the gap between germline ends came to 11 bases. The germline V gene has CDR1 SGHTA and CDR2 FQGTGA. The CDR3 coding sequence is TGTGCCAGCAGCCCAGGGGTTAGCTATGGCTACACCTTC. Translating gives CASSPGVSYGYTF.

The V call is TRBV7-2, the J call TRBJ2-5, with D maybe TRBD2 (7 bases). Trimming stripped 1 base from V and 7 bases from J, with 22 bases between. The CDR3 sequence is 17 residues long. CDR1 and CDR2 from the germline V gene are SGHTA and FQGNSA. CDR3 nucleotides: TGTGCCAGCAGCTTAGGGGCAACGGGGGGCCCATTGGGGACCCAGTACTTC. This translates into CASSLGATGGPLGTQYF.

The V and J genes are TRBV7-2 and TRBJ1-2, with a tentative D call TRBD1 (6 bases). Germline V lookup: CDR1 SGHTA, CDR2 FQGNSA. V was clipped by 4 bases and J by 5 bases, with 20 bases between them. The CDR3 is 16 residues long. CDR3 bases: TGTGCCAGCAGCTCCCCCACAGGGCAGTCCCTTTATGGCTACACCTTC. This sequence encodes CASSSPTGQSLYGYTF.

The chain employs TRBV9 and TRBJ1-4, with D unclear. Per germline, CDR1 SGDLS and CDR2 YYNGEE. V gave up 1 base and J gave up 8 bases, with 9 bases separating them. This CDR3 contains 13 residues. CDR3 sequence: CASSVWRLEKLFF. The DNA for the CDR3 is TGTGCCAGCAGCGTATGGCGACTAGAAAAACTGTTTTTT.

The chain couples TRBV4-3 to TRBJ1-6; D is perhaps TRBD1 (5 bases). Germline V CDR1 and CDR2: LGHNA, YSLEER. Trimming took 3 bases from V and 7 from J, leaving 16 bases between them. This CDR3 has 16 residues. The CDR3 region is CASSHGGTADNSPLHF. CDR3 in DNA: TGCGCCAGCAGCCACGGAGGGACGGCTGACAATTCACCCCTCCACTTT.

The V gene is TRBV4-3, the J gene TRBJ2-1; weak D call: TRBD2 (5 bases). Per germline, CDR1 LGHNA and CDR2 YSLEER. V lost 1 base and J lost 6, with 19 bases in between. This CDR3 comprises 17 residues. This CDR3 is CASSQGTPQEKINEQFF. CDR3 sequence (DNA): TGCGCCAGCAGCCAAGGGACTCCGCAAGAGAAAATCAATGAGCAGTTCTTC.

V gene TRBV12-3 or TRBV12-4 combines with J gene TRBJ1-2; tentatively, D is TRBD1 (6 bases). The CDR3 runs to 12 residues. Trimming took off 4 bases at V and 7 bases at J, with 10 bases between the two ends. CDR3 sequence reads: CASSSNRVGYTF. The CDR3 DNA reads TGTGCCAGCAGTTCAAACAGGGTTGGCTACACCTTC.

CDR3 in amino acids: CASSLTVAHEQYF. In DNA form, the CDR3 reads TGTGCCAGCAGCTTAACGGTAGCCCACGAGCAGTACTTC. This sequence joins TRBV7-3 and TRBJ2-7; D not certain. This CDR3 is built from 13 residues. The germline V and J ends were trimmed by 0 bases and 5 bases, with 8 bases remaining between them. In germline, CDR1 is SGHTA, CDR2 FQGTGA.

This chain links TRBV14 with TRBJ1-6; TRBD1 matches 8 bases. V was pared by 3 bases and J by 8 bases, with 9 bases of the junction left unmatched. Germline loops: CDR1 SGHDN, CDR2 FVKESK. The CDR3 covers 16 residues. The CDR3 loop is CASSHTGQGRDSPLHF. DNA of the CDR3: TGTGCCAGCAGCCATACCGGACAGGGCAGGGATTCACCCCTCCACTTT.

This clone was seen only a few times. The chain uses TRBV30 and TRBJ1-3, with D perhaps matching TRBD1 (5 bases). CDR1 is GTSNPN, CDR2 SVGIG, per germline (reference sequence). Trimming stripped 1 base from V and 4 bases from J, with 17 bases between. This CDR3 comprises 16 residues. The CDR3 region has the DNA TGTGCCTGGAGTGCGAAAAGGCAGGGTCTAGGAAACACCATATATTTT. It translates to CAWSAKRQGLGNTIYF.

This chain joins TRBV4-1 and TRBJ1-5, with a weak D call TRBD1 (6 bases). This CDR3 has 16 residues. V shed 1 base and J shed 4 bases, with 14 bases lying between them. CDR1 is MGHRA, CDR2 YSYEKL, per germline. CDR3 sequence reads: CASSQVGDRNNQPQHF. CDR3 coding DNA: TGCGCCAGCAGCCAAGTCGGAGACAGGAATAATCAGCCCCAGCATTTT.

This clone occurred a few times. The chain joins TRBV27 to TRBJ1-2, with TRBD1 identical over 9 bases. CDR1 and CDR2 (germline): MNHEY, SMNVEV (reference sequence). Trimming removed 6 bases from V and 6 bases from J; junction bases left unmatched: 5. The length of the CDR3 is 13 residues. CDR3 region: CASRLGTGNGYTF. The DNA for the CDR3 is TGTGCCAGCAGGCTCGGGACAGGGAATGGCTACACCTTC.

This clone showed up just a few times. The CDR3: CASSFPGQGMNTEAFF. CDR3 nucleotide sequence: TGTGCCAGCAGTTTCCCGGGACAGGGGATGAACACTGAAGCTTTCTTT. The chain recombines TRBV6-2 or TRBV6-3 with TRBJ1-1; TRBD1 aligns across 10 bases. The CDR3 extends over 16 amino acids. Trimming took 4 bases from V and 0 from J; bases not matched to a gene: 5. Per the germline V gene, CDR1 is MNHEY and CDR2 is SVGEGT.

The rearrangement joins TRBV7-2 to TRBJ1-6; D not certain. V was cut by 4 bases and J by 8 bases, with 9 bases left in between. Looked up from germline, CDR1 is SGHTA and CDR2 is FQGNSA. CDR3 length: 13 amino acids. CDR3 sequence: CASSSHTDSPLHF. Here the CDR3 DNA reads TGTGCCAGCAGCTCCCATACGGATTCACCCCTCCACTTT.

This clone appeared a few times. The rearrangement joins TRBV5-5 to TRBJ2-3, with 8 bases aligning to TRBD1. From germline, CDR1 is SGHKS and CDR2 YYEKEE (reference sequence). V shed 4 bases, J shed 2 bases, and the junction held 3 bases outside the gene matches. This CDR3 has 14 residues. CDR3 loop: CASSPQGATDTQYF. CDR3 nucleotide sequence: TGTGCCAGCAGCCCCCAGGGGGCCACAGATACGCAGTATTTT.

This sequence joins TRBV20-1 and TRBJ2-5; tentative D call: TRBD1 (6 bases). With 3 bases removed from V and 1 base from J, the gap between germline ends came to 9 bases. Germline CDR1 and CDR2: DFQATT and SNEGSKA (reference sequence). This CDR3 is built from 13 residues. The chain's CDR3 is CSASRTVQETQYF. The CDR3 nucleotides read TGCAGTGCTAGTCGGACAGTCCAAGAGACCCAGTACTTC.

The chain links TRBV10-3 to TRBJ1-4; 10 bases line up with TRBD1. Germline CDR1 reads ENHRY; CDR2 reads SYGVKD. The CDR3 sequence is 17 residues long. Trimming cost V 0 bases and J 10 bases; bases outside gene matches: 11. The CDR3 protein is CAISESKDRGLDGKLFF. The CDR3 DNA reads as TGTGCCATCAGTGAGTCTAAAGACAGGGGGCTTGACGGAAAACTGTTTTTT.

The V gene is TRBV19, the J gene TRBJ2-3; tentative D call: TRBD1 (5 bases). The germline V gene has CDR1 LNHDA and CDR2 SQIVND (reference sequence). The CDR3 has 18 amino acids. V lost 3 bases and J lost 1, with 20 bases in between. The DNA for the CDR3 is TGTGCCAGTAGTATCCCCTCAACAGGCCTCCTTCGCACAGATACGCAGTATTTT. Encoded protein: CASSIPSTGLLRTDTQYF.

The chain carries TRBV12-3 or TRBV12-4 and TRBJ2-1; D not certain. Trimming took off 6 bases at V and 13 bases at J, with 13 bases between the two ends. The CDR3 spans 11 residues. For the CDR3, the DNA is TGTGCCAGCAGCACTGACGCGGCACAGTTCTTC. The encoded protein is CASSTDAAQFF.

The V gene is TRBV5-1, the J gene TRBJ1-2; 9 positions match TRBD1. The germline gives CDR1 SGHRS, CDR2 YFSETQ. This CDR3 has 13 residues. With 3 bases clipped from V and 8 bases from J, the junction kept 5 bases outside the gene matches. As DNA, the CDR3 is TGCGCCAGCAGCTCCCGGGACAGGGAGGGCTACACCTTC. Amino acid sequence: CASSSRDREGYTF.